This note documents a single T cell receptor (beta chain) sequence. The antigen remains undetermined. The germline V gene encodes CDR1 SGHKS and CDR2 YYEKEE (reference sequence). This CDR3 contains 16 residues. Trimming removed 1 base at V and 4 bases at J, with 15 bases between. The assay was immunoSEQ multiplex PCR, and TCRdb's table has in-frame clones only and misses some. The table includes tens of thousands of clones, 75% to 85% detected once. This entry belongs to a study of T cells in localized non-small cell lung cancer. General observations from the study: When the top 100 tumor clones were examined, a median around 61 of them also appeared in the adjacent lung, which was paired and uninvolved. Of the tissues analyzed, uninvolved adjacent lung showed maximal T cell clonality, greater than tumor. Elevated circulating T cell density in blood was associated with longer overall survival.

Here the sequenced sample was PBMCs, taken before any cancer treatment. This TCR came from a man aged 35 to 69 with stage II lung adenocarcinoma. V and J are TRBV5-5 and TRBJ1-3, with a possible D match to TRBD1 (5 bases). This CDR3 is CASSLTPAGFGNTIYF. The CDR3 region has the DNA TGTGCCAGCAGCTTGACCCCGGCAGGGTTCGGAAACACCATATATTTT. Combining the CDR3 with reference TRBV5-5 and TRBJ1-3 gives the whole variable domain DAGVTQSPTHLIKTRGQQVTLRCSPISGHKSVSWYQQVLGQGPQFIFQYYEKEERGRGNFPDRFSARQFPNYSSELNVNALLLGDSALYLCASSLTPAGFGNTIYFGEGSWLTVV.